The 32 T cell receptor beta chains below come from one sample, sequenced in a study of blood T cell repertoires in COVID-19 (dated by TCRdb to the early 2020s). Libraries were made using the immunoSEQ multiplex PCR assay. The table was pulled from immuneACCESS by TCRdb, which kept in-frame rearrangements only. Such tables lose some clones; where checked, under half of the loss comes from unresolved V genes, and the rest has no known cause. The sample table contains 60,000 to 85,000 clones; only one count was recorded for about 86% of them. The ten largest account for around 12% of the sample. The source material was peripheral blood. Every receptor here comes from a human donor in a cohort sampled during active COVID-19.

The rearrangement joins TRBV29-1 to TRBJ2-5; D may be TRBD2 (7 bases). The CDR3 loop spans 12 amino acids. Germline lookup yields CDR1 SQVTM and CDR2 ANQGSEA. Trimming left V 6 bases short and J 4 bases short, with 12 bases between. The CDR3 loop is CSVRGGTETQYF. DNA of the CDR3: TGCAGCGTGAGGGGGGGTACAGAGACCCAGTACTTC.

The rearrangement links TRBV5-1 to TRBJ2-2; D may be TRBD1 (6 bases). The germline V gene encodes CDR1 SGHRS and CDR2 YFSETQ. The ends were cut back, 7 bases at V and 4 bases at J, with 11 bases in the middle. The CDR3 totals 13 residues. CDR3: CASRAGVTGELFF. The DNA for the CDR3 is TGCGCCAGCCGTGCAGGGGTCACCGGGGAGCTGTTTTTT.

The gene calls are TRBV10-3 and TRBJ2-2, with TRBD2 matching 11 bases. J gave up 1 base and V 2 bases, and 6 bases lay outside the gene matches. The CDR3 has 18 residues. Per the germline V gene, CDR1 is ENHRY and CDR2 is SYGVKD. CDR3 sequence (DNA): TGTGCCATCAGTGAGAAACTAGCGGGGGAATTGAACACCGGGGAGCTGTTTTTT. It specifies CAISEKLAGELNTGELFF.

This clone was found once. The chain has TRBV6-5 and TRBJ2-7; the D gene is possibly TRBD1 (5 bases). V gave up 2 bases and J gave up 2 bases, with 10 bases separating them. CDR3 size: 14 residues. Germline assignment: CDR1 MNHEY and CDR2 SVGAGI. The CDR3 DNA follows: TGTGCCAGCAGTTACAGTAGGGGCCCCTACGAGCAGTACTTC. It yields the protein CASSYSRGPYEQYF.

The CDR3 region is CASRQPVNRAGTEAFF. The CDR3 coding sequence is TGTGCCAGTAGACAGCCGGTGAACAGGGCGGGCACTGAAGCTTTCTTT. The chain carries TRBV19 and TRBJ1-1; a weak D match, TRBD1 (6 bases). CDR1 and CDR2 (germline): LNHDA, SQIVND (reference sequence). V lost 6 bases and J lost 4, with 21 bases in between. The CDR3 is 16 amino acids. Looking up the rest from reference TRBV19 and TRBJ1-1 gives the full variable domain: DGGITQSPKYLFRKEGQNVTLSCEQNLNHDAMYWYRQDPGQGLRLIYYSQIVNDFQKGDIAEGYSVSREKKESFPLTVTSAQKNPTAFYLCASRQPVNRAGTEAFFGQGTRLTVV.

V gene TRBV5-1 combines with J gene TRBJ2-5, with D possibly being TRBD2 (7 bases). The CDR3 is 16 amino acids. V gave up 1 base and J gave up 7 bases, with 20 bases separating them. Germline V lookup: CDR1 SGHRS, CDR2 YFSETQ. CDR3 sequence: CASSLSVSGRGTTQYF. In DNA form, the CDR3 reads TGCGCCAGCAGCTTGTCGGTCTCAGGGAGGGGGACGACCCAGTACTTC.

The chain joins TRBV5-8 to TRBJ2-1; no clear D. V was cut by 1 base and J by 4 bases, with 12 bases left in between. The germline CDR1 and CDR2 sequences are SGHTS and YDEGEE. CDR3 length: 15 residues. The DNA of the CDR3 is TGTGCCAGCAGCTTGAACAGCTTTATATACAATGAGCAGTTCTTC. It specifies CASSLNSFIYNEQFF.

The CDR3 sequence is CASSQGFSYNSPLHF. The CDR3 coding sequence is TGTGCCAGCTCACAGGGGTTTTCCTATAATTCACCCCTCCACTTT. The chain joins TRBV18 to TRBJ1-6; the D gene is possibly TRBD1 (5 bases). This CDR3 contains 15 residues. V lost 4 bases to trimming and J lost 1 base, with 8 bases between them. Germline V gives CDR1 KGHSH, CDR2 LQKENI.

This clone has only a few counts. This chain uses TRBV11-2 with TRBJ1-1; D perhaps matches TRBD1 (6 bases). The CDR3 has 17 amino acids. Germline CDR1 SGHAT, CDR2 FQNNGV. The V end lost 2 bases, the J end lost 1 base, and 17 bases lay between the germline ends. This chain's CDR3 is CASSLLQDSITNTEAFF. The CDR3 DNA sequence: TGTGCCAGCAGCTTACTCCAGGACAGTATAACGAACACTGAAGCTTTCTTT.

The J gene is TRBJ1-3, the V gene TRBV12-3 or TRBV12-4, with D uncertain. The CDR3 covers 13 residues. V was cut by 6 bases and J by 6 bases, with 12 bases left in between. CDR3 in amino acids: CASRPLPINTIYF. CDR3 DNA: TGTGCCAGCAGGCCACTTCCCATAAACACCATATATTTT.

This sequence joins TRBV25-1 and TRBJ1-2, with TRBD1 matching 8 bases. Germline values: CDR1 MGHDK, CDR2 SYGVNS. Losses at the gene ends were 3 bases for V and 6 bases for J; bases not matched to a gene: 6. The CDR3 has 14 residues. The CDR3 nucleotides read TGTGCCAGCAGTGACGCGGGGACAGGTGATGGCTACACCTTC. It encodes CASSDAGTGDGYTF.

V gene TRBV11-1 combines with J gene TRBJ1-1; TRBD1 aligns across 9 bases. V trimming: 6 bases; J trimming: 1 base; junction bases outside the gene matches: 3. The CDR3 contains 14 residues. CDR1 is SGHAT and CDR2 is FQDESV in the germline V gene (reference sequence). This chain's CDR3 is CASRGQGTNTEAFF. The CDR3 DNA sequence: TGTGCCAGCAGAGGACAGGGGACGAACACTGAAGCTTTCTTT.

This chain joins TRBV5-1 and TRBJ2-7; D uncertain. Trimming left V 0 bases short and J 0 bases short, with 13 bases between. Germline V gene lookup returns CDR1 SGHRS and CDR2 YFSETQ. CDR3 length equals 16 residues. CDR3 residues: CASSLDGHMSSYEQYF. The CDR3 bases are TGCGCCAGCAGCTTGGACGGTCATATGAGCTCCTACGAGCAGTACTTC.

In its sample, this clone was seen once. This rearrangement joins TRBV5-1 to TRBJ2-7, with a tentative D call TRBD1 (5 bases). Germline V gene lookup returns CDR1 SGHRS and CDR2 YFSETQ. Trimming took off 0 bases at V and 6 bases at J, with 10 bases between the two ends. The CDR3 contains 13 residues. In DNA, the CDR3 is TGCGCCAGCAGCTTGGCGGTAAGGGGCGAGCAGTACTTC. Encoded protein: CASSLAVRGEQYF.

This chain joins TRBV3-1 (or the pseudogene TRBV3-2) and TRBJ1-1; a possible D gene is TRBD1 (5 bases). Per germline, CDR1 LGHDT and CDR2 YNNKEL (reference sequence). Trimming cost V 0 bases and J 1 base, with 9 bases left between them. The CDR3 loop spans 15 amino acids. The CDR3 DNA follows: TGTGCCAGCAGCCAAGAGGCTGGGGCGAACACTGAAGCTTTCTTT. Protein product: CASSQEAGANTEAFF.

A word on this clone: The junction departs from the called germline gene at one end, perhaps through a read error. The same CDR3 also results from other DNA sequences found in this sample. The chain combines TRBV18 with TRBJ1-4, with D unresolved. CDR1 and CDR2 from the germline V gene are KGHSH and LQKENI. The CDR3 contains 16 residues. CDR3 region: CASSPLTSATNEKLFF. CDR3 DNA: TGTGCCAGTTCACCCCTGACATCTGCAACTAATGAAAAACTGTTTTTT.

J is TRBJ2-2 and V is TRBV9; 10 bases fit TRBD2. The V and J ends lost 4 bases and 3 bases, in that order; junction bases with no gene match: 6. Germline-derived CDR1 and CDR2 are SGDLS and YYNGEE. CDR3 size: 16 residues. CDR3 nucleotide sequence: TGTGCCAGCAGCAATAGCGGGGGGATATACACCGGGGAGCTGTTTTTT. It codes for CASSNSGGIYTGELFF.

J is TRBJ1-1 and V is TRBV3-1 (or the pseudogene TRBV3-2); no firm D call. Germline V CDR1 and CDR2: LGHDT, YNNKEL (reference sequence). The CDR3 is made up of 12 amino acids. V was shortened by 4 bases and J by 3 bases, with 6 bases between the two germline ends. DNA of the CDR3: TGTGCCAGCAGCCGTCTCCACACTGAAGCTTTCTTT. Translating it yields CASSRLHTEAFF.

The J gene is TRBJ2-5, the V gene TRBV7-8; a weak D match, TRBD2 (7 bases). V lost 7 bases to trimming and J lost 5 bases, with 20 bases between them. The CDR3 extends over 15 amino acids. The germline V gene encodes CDR1 SGHVS and CDR2 FQNEAQ. CDR3 DNA sequence: TGTGCCAGCACCAACCAGTGGGGGGGCCATGAGACCCAGTACTTC. Translation gives CASTNQWGGHETQYF.

The chain has TRBV5-1 and TRBJ2-7; D ambiguous. This CDR3 region has 14 residues. Germline V CDR1 and CDR2: SGHRS, YFSETQ. V was trimmed by 5 bases and J by 5 bases, leaving 17 bases between them. The CDR3 here is CASSYSARSDEQYF. Here the CDR3 DNA reads TGCGCCAGCAGTTATTCGGCGAGGAGTGACGAGCAGTACTTC. The full variable domain, rest sourced from reference TRBV5-1 and TRBJ2-7, is KAGVTQTPRYLIKTRGQQVTLSCSPISGHRSVSWYQQTPGQGLQFLFEYFSETQRNKGNFPGRFSGRQFSNSRSEMNVSTLELGDSALYLCASSYSARSDEQYFGPGTRLTVT.

In this sample, this clone turned up once. V usage is TRBV30 and J usage is TRBJ2-1, with D perhaps TRBD1 (5 bases). Per the germline V gene, CDR1 is GTSNPN and CDR2 is SVGIG (reference sequence). The CDR3 consists of 11 residues. The V end lost 4 bases, the J end lost 4 bases, and 5 bases lay between the germline ends. This CDR3 reads CAWTGYNEQFF. CDR3 nucleotide sequence: TGTGCCTGGACAGGGTACAATGAGCAGTTCTTC. Filled out from reference TRBV30 and TRBJ2-1, the complete variable domain reads SQTIHQWPATLVQPVGSPLSLECTVEGTSNPNLYWYRQAAGRGLQLLFYSVGIGQISSEVPQNLSASRPQDRQFILSSKKLLLSDSGFYLCAWTGYNEQFFGPGTRLTVL.

The chain has TRBV7-2 and TRBJ2-2; 10 nucleotides agree with TRBD2. Looked up from germline, CDR1 is SGHTA and CDR2 is FQGNSA. This CDR3 is 16 amino acids long. With 3 bases clipped from V and 2 bases from J, the junction kept 3 bases outside the gene matches. CDR3 region: CASSLLAGANTGELFF. As DNA, the CDR3 is TGTGCCAGCAGCTTGCTAGCGGGGGCCAACACCGGGGAGCTGTTTTTT.

The rearrangement links TRBV28 to TRBJ1-1, with D unresolved. CDR1 and CDR2 (germline): MDHEN, SYDVKM. There are 12 residues in the CDR3. Here the CDR3 reads CAVVSTNTEAFF. The CDR3, as DNA: TGTGCGGTCGTAAGCACGAACACTGAAGCTTTCTTT.

This chain connects TRBV19 to TRBJ2-7; 9 nucleotides match TRBD1. The CDR3 has 14 residues. V dropped 6 bases and J dropped 3; count of bases not matched to a gene: 6. The germline gives CDR1 LNHDA, CDR2 SQIVND (reference sequence). The CDR3 region has the DNA TGTGCCAGTAGCGACAGGGGGGGTGGCTACGAGCAGTACTTC. It encodes CASSDRGGGYEQYF.

The chain has TRBV7-9 and TRBJ2-2; the D gene is possibly TRBD1 (6 bases). There are 14 residues in the CDR3. CDR1 and CDR2 from the germline V gene are SEHNR and FQNEAQ (reference sequence). V dropped 10 bases and J dropped 6 bases, with 18 bases sitting between them. CDR3 amino acids: CAITRSGAAGELFF. Here the CDR3 DNA reads TGTGCCATCACACGATCAGGGGCTGCCGGGGAGCTGTTTTTT.

V usage is TRBV29-1 and J usage is TRBJ2-7; TRBD1 agrees at 9 bases. CDR3 size: 13 residues. Per germline, CDR1 SQVTM and CDR2 ANQGSEA. Trimming removed 7 bases from V and 4 bases from J; junction bases left unmatched: 8. CDR3 residues: CSAAGQGEYEQYF. CDR3 sequence (DNA): TGCAGCGCTGCGGGACAGGGAGAATACGAGCAGTACTTC.

The DNA for the CDR3 is TGTGCCAGCAGCCTCTTAACCTACGAGCAGTACTTC. Protein product: CASSLLTYEQYF. The chain is built from TRBV13 and TRBJ2-7; D ambiguous. The CDR3 has 12 amino acids. The V gene lost 5 bases and the J gene lost 2 bases, with 7 bases spanning the gap. Germline CDR1 reads PRHDT; CDR2 reads FYEKMQ (reference sequence).

This clone was seen a handful of times. The chain links TRBV4-3 to TRBJ2-5; possibly TRBD1 for D (5 bases). V was shortened by 0 bases and J by 4 bases, with 6 bases between the two germline ends. Germline V gives CDR1 LGHNA, CDR2 YSLEER. CDR3 length: 13 residues. CDR3 DNA sequence: TGCGCCAGCAGCCAAGAGCAGGGAGAGACCCAGTACTTC. Protein: CASSQEQGETQYF.

This clone was detected once. The rearrangement uses TRBV10-3 and TRBJ2-1; 9 bases are shared with TRBD1. In germline, CDR1 is ENHRY, CDR2 SYGVKD. The CDR3 is 12 amino acids. Trimming at V came to 10 bases and at J to 6 bases, leaving 4 bases not matched to a gene. The chain's CDR3 is CATGQGPNEQFF. The CDR3 DNA sequence: TGTGCCACAGGACAGGGGCCCAATGAGCAGTTCTTC.

The chain uses TRBV2 and TRBJ1-3, with no clear D. The CDR3 runs to 12 residues. Germline V gene data show CDR1 as SNHLY and CDR2 as FYNNEI. V was shortened by 4 bases and J by 6 bases, with 7 bases between the two germline ends. CDR3 nucleotides: TGTGCCAGCAGTGCCCGGTCAAACACCATATATTTT. It is translated as CASSARSNTIYF.

The chain has TRBV3-1 (or the pseudogene TRBV3-2) and TRBJ1-5; TRBD1 agrees at 10 bases. The CDR3 covers 14 residues. The V gene end was trimmed by 4 bases and the J gene end by 5 bases; junction bases not matched to a gene: 2. Germline V gives CDR1 LGHDT, CDR2 YNNKEL (reference sequence). The CDR3 sequence is CASSRGQGDQPQHF. CDR3 nucleotide sequence: TGTGCCAGCAGCCGCGGACAGGGGGATCAGCCCCAGCATTTT.

J is TRBJ2-7 and V is TRBV5-1; 7 bases match TRBD2. The CDR3 extends over 14 amino acids. Germline assignment: CDR1 SGHRS and CDR2 YFSETQ. The V and J ends lost 3 bases and 0 bases, in that order; junction bases with no gene match: 3. CDR3 sequence (DNA): TGCGCCAGCAGCTACGGGGGGAGCTCCTACGAGCAGTACTTC. Protein sequence: CASSYGGSSYEQYF.